This T cell receptor beta chain was captured by sequencing in a study of T cell responses to AZD1222 COVID-19 vaccine. Profiling relied on immunoSEQ multiplex PCR, and the TCRdb table lists in-frame clones only, not all of them. This sample has roughly 99,000 clones, with 92% found just once. The V gene lost 2 bases and the J gene lost 8 bases, with 15 bases spanning the gap. Per the germline V gene, CDR1 is SQVTM and CDR2 is ANQGSEA. The CDR3 spans 13 residues. The chain has TRBV29-1 and TRBJ1-2; maybe TRBD1 (5 bases). This receptor was taken from an adult who received the AZD1222 COVID-19 vaccine. The sequences come from peripheral blood, collected 28 days after the second AZD1222 dose. The CDR3 sequence is CSVEWHRSYGYTF. CDR3 DNA sequence: TGCAGCGTTGAATGGCACAGGTCCTACGGCTACACCTTC.